A selection of T cell receptor delta chains follows, all from one sample in a study of Vδ1+ human thymocytes. TCRdb re-called clones from the multiplex PCR reads via CATT. The sample contains about 58,000 delta-chain clones, more than 12% of which appear only once. The sample was Vdelta1+ gamma-delta thymocytes from the thymus. All receptors come from a girl younger than two who had congenital heart surgery. CDR3s include the opening cysteine and the closing phenylalanine or tryptophan. D genes are given only for firm matches. Size values are once, few and many counts, or a class for expanded clones, and some rows have none.

>-|TRDD3|TRDV1|TRDJ1
TGTGCTCTTGGGGAAAGTGTGGGGGATGCCGGCCTTAAACTCATCTTT
CALGESVGDAGLKLIF
>-|-|TRDV1|TRDJ1
TGTGCTCTTGGGGGGGCGTCCTTCCTACGACTGGGGGATCCTAAACTCATCTTT
CALGGASFLRLGDPKLIF
>few|TRDD3|TRDV2|TRDJ1
TGTGCCTGTGACGCGTACTCCCGTACCCCTGTACTGGGGGATCCGAGTTACACCGATAAACTCATCTTT
CACDAYSRTPVLGDPSYTDKLIF
>-|TRDD3|TRDV1|TRDJ1
TGTGCTCTTGGGGAGAACTTAACTGGGGGATATAAACTCATCTTT
CALGENLTGGYKLIF
>few|TRDD3|TRDV1|TRDJ1
TGTGCTCTTGGGGAGCAATCCAACCGTTACTGGGGGAGGCCCGATAAACTCATCTTT
CALGEQSNRYWGRPDKLIF
>-|TRDD3|TRDV1|TRDJ1
TGTGCTCTTGGGAACCCCCCGGATCCGTCCGGGGGATACGTCATTGCGTCCGATAAACTCATCTTT
CALGNPPDPSGGYVIASDKLIF
>-|TRDD3|TRDV1|TRDJ1
TGTGCTCTTGGGAAGGGTGCCGAGTGGCCTACATTTGGGGGGATACGCGAACCCTACACCGATAATCTCATCTTT
CALGKGAEWPTFGGIREPYTDNLIF
>-|TRDD3|TRDV1|TRDJ1
TGTGCTCTTGGGGAACAATCCTCCGGTACTGGGGGGTCTGACACCGATAAACTCATCTTT
CALGEQSSGTGGSDTDKLIF
>few|-|TRDV1|TRDJ1
TGTGCTCTCCAAAGGCGGGGTCCCCCACCGTACACCGATAAACTCATCTTT
CALQRRGPPPYTDKLIF
>-|TRDD2|TRDV1|TRDJ1
TGTGCTCTTGGGCATCTGGCCTTCCTACTTCATATACGCGTAGAGACCGATAAACTCATCTTT
CALGHLAFLLHIRVETDKLIF
>-|-|TRDV1|TRDJ1
TGTGCTCTTGGGGAACGGTACACCGATAAACTCATCTTT
CALGERYTDKLIF
>-|TRDD3|TRDV1|TRDJ1
TGTGCTCTTGGGGAGCGACTTCCCCCTATACTGGGGGATACCTTCACCGATAAACTCATCTTT
CALGERLPPILGDTFTDKLIF
>few|-|TRDV1|TRDJ1
TGTGCTCTTGGGGACGGCCTTCCCCCAGGCGGGGGATCCCTTGAGTGCACCGATAAACTCATCTTT
CALGDGLPPGGGSLECTDKLIF
>-|TRDD3|TRDV1|TRDJ1
TGTGCTCTTGGGGCATCTCTCACTGGGGGATCTTCAGATAAACTCATCTTT
CALGASLTGGSSDKLIF
>few|TRDD2|TRDV1|TRDJ1
TGTGCTCTTGGGGAGTCCTTCCTACGCTCGGGGAAGTACACCGATAAACTCATCTTT
CALGESFLRSGKYTDKLIF
>-|-|TRDV1|TRDJ1
TGTGCTCTTGGGGAAAAGTGGAGGCGTGCCTACACCGATAAACTCATCTTT
CALGEKWRRAYTDKLIF
>-|-|TRDV1|TRDJ1
TGTGCTCTTGGGGAACTCCGGCGTAGGACCGATAAACTCATCTTT
CALGELRRRTDKLIF
>few|TRDD3|TRDV1|TRDJ1
TGTGCTCTTGGGGAATCCAAATGGCCTCCTGGGTCCCCGTCTAGTACTGGGGGGGGGTACACCGATAAACTCATCTTT
CALGESKWPPGSPSSTGGGYTDKLIF
>few|-|TRAV29/DV5|TRDJ1
TGTGCAGCAAGCGCTTTTTGGGAGGCTGTGGACACCGATAAACTCATCTTT
CAASAFWEAVDTDKLIF
>-|-|TRDV1|TRDJ1
TGTGCTCTTGGGGAACACGCCCAGATAACCGGCACCGATAAACTCATCTTT
CALGEHAQITGTDKLIF
>-|-|TRDV1|TRDJ1
TGTGCTCTTGGGGGAACTAGGGATCCCGCCGGGGCGATATCGGGTCCTCAAAACACCGATAAACTCATCTTT
CALGGTRDPAGAISGPQNTDKLIF
>-|-|TRDV1|TRDJ1
TGTGCTCTTGGGGATTCCCTTTCCGACACCGATAAACTCATCTTT
CALGDSLSDTDKLIF
>-|TRDD3|TRDV2|TRDJ1
TGCGCCTGTGACACCGTCACTGGGGGGTACACCGATAAACTCATCTTT
CACDTVTGGYTDKLIF
>-|TRDD2|TRDV1|TRDJ1
TGTGCTCTTGGGGACCTTCCTACAGTTGGGGGTCCGTACACCGATAAACTCATCTTT
CALGDLPTVGGPYTDKLIF
>-|-|TRDV1|TRDJ1
TGTGCTCTTGGGGAACTTTTTCGTGGAACCGATAAACTCATCTTT
CALGELFRGTDKLIF
>few|TRDD3|TRDV2|TRDJ3
TGTGCCTGTGACACTGGGGGACTCTGCTCCTGGGACACCCGACAGATGTTTTTC
CACDTGGLCSWDTRQMFF
>-|TRDD3|TRDV1|TRDJ1
TGTGCTCTTGGGATACCCTTCACCAGGAAGCCTGGGGGATACCACGATAAACCCATCTTT
CALGIPFTRKPGGYHDKPIF
>few|TRDD3|TRDV1|TRDJ1
TGTGCTCTTGGGGAACAGTTTACTGGGGGATACGGAACCGATAAACTCATCTTT
CALGEQFTGGYGTDKLIF
>few|TRDD3|TRDV1|TRDJ1
TGTGCTCTTGGGGAAGAGACGAGTGGGGGATCCCGAAATAAACTCATCTTT
CALGEETSGGSRNKLIF
>-|-|TRDV1|TRDJ1
TGTGCTCTTGGGGAACTACCCCTAAAACTATACTCCCCCCGGAGGACCGATAAACTCATCTTT
CALGELPLKLYSPRRTDKLIF
>few|TRDD3|TRDV1|TRDJ1
TGTGCTCTTGGGATGAGTACGAGGAATCTCCTACCGGGGGATACTTACACCGATAAACTCATCTTT
CALGMSTRNLLPGDTYTDKLIF
>-|-|TRDV1|TRDJ1
TGTGCTCTTGGGAAACCCCCTTCCTTCCTACCCGGGGGATACTTGGTCACCGATAAACTCATCTTT
CALGKPPSFLPGGYLVTDKLIF
>few|-|TRDV1|TRDJ1
TGTGCTCTTGGGGAACTCTCCGGCTTTACTCGGAGACTCATCTTT
CALGELSGFTRRLIF
>few|TRDD3|TRAV29/DV5|TRDJ3
TGTGCAGCAAGCGAGTGGGGGATACGCGGTAAAACCTGGGACACCCGACAGATGTTTTTC
CAASEWGIRGKTWDTRQMFF
>few|TRDD3|TRDV1|TRDJ1
TGTGCTCTTGGGGAACTGGATCCACCTTCCTCAAACTGGGGGATGTGGTACACCGATAAACTCATCTTT
CALGELDPPSSNWGMWYTDKLIF
>-|TRDD2|TRDV1|TRDJ1
TGTGCTCTTGGGGAACTAGGGTTCGGCCTTCCTAATATTGTTGTGATGGGGTACACCGATAAACCCATCTTT
CALGELGFGLPNIVVMGYTDKPIF
>-|TRDD3|TRDV2|TRDJ1
TGTGCCTGTGTGGTACTGGGGGATATATGCACCGATAAACTCATCTTT
CACVVLGDICTDKLIF
>-|TRDD3|TRDV1|TRDJ1
TGTGCTCTTGGGGAAGCTTCTACTGGGGGCCGGTACACCGATAAACTCATCTTT
CALGEASTGGRYTDKLIF
>-|TRDD3|TRDV1|TRDJ1
TGTGCTCTTGGGGAACCTACACACCTCCACGCCAATACTGGGGGATACGCTCCGTACACCGATAAACTCATCTTT
CALGEPTHLHANTGGYAPYTDKLIF
>-|-|TRDV1|TRDJ1
TGTGCTCTTGGGGAAAGTATAAGGCTCCTACGTGGGGATAAACTCATCTTT
CALGESIRLLRGDKLIF
>few|-|TRDV1|TRDJ1
TGTGCTCTTGGGGAACTTTCTTCCTACGGGGATACGCCGGGGTACACCGATAAACTCATCTTT
CALGELSSYGDTPGYTDKLIF
>few|-|TRDV1|TRDJ1
TGTGCTCTTGGGTCCCCTTTCCGGGACACCGATAAACTCATCTTT
CALGSPFRDTDKLIF
>few|TRDD3|TRDV1|TRDJ1
TGTGCTCTTGGGAAAATGGGGATACGATACGATAAACTCATCTTT
CALGKMGIRYDKLIF
>-|TRDD3|TRDV1|TRDJ1
TGTGCTCTTGGGAAAGGTAGGAGTGTACTGGGGGATGAGAATGACACCGATAAACTCATCTTT
CALGKGRSVLGDENDTDKLIF
>-|-|TRDV1|TRDJ1
TGTGCTCTCGTGATACGTACCGATAAACTCATCTTT
CALVIRTDKLIF
>few|TRDD3|TRDV1|TRDJ1
TGTGCTCTTGGGGAAGCCCGTACTGGGGGATACGACACCGATAAACTCATCTTT
CALGEARTGGYDTDKLIF
>few|TRDD3|TRDV1|TRDJ1
TGTGCTCTTCCTCCTGAAAGGCCGGGGGGATACACCGATAAACTCATCTTT
CALPPERPGGYTDKLIF
>-|TRDD3|TRDV1|TRDJ1
TGTGCTCTTGGGGAACTACCGCATTCCTTTTTGGGGGATACCCCTTATAAACTCATCTTT
CALGELPHSFLGDTPYKLIF
>-|TRDD3|TRDV1|TRDJ1
TGTGCTCTTGGGGGACGGTTACGGCTACTGGTACTGGGGGATATTGGTAAACTCATCTTT
CALGGRLRLLVLGDIGKLIF
>few|-|TRDV1|TRDJ1
TGTGCTCTTGGGGAGGGTCGCCTTCCTACTGGGGGATCCCCGTACACCGATAAACTCATCTTT
CALGEGRLPTGGSPYTDKLIF
>few|TRDD3|TRDV1|TRDJ1
TGTGCTCTTGGGGAACTACCCCACGCCGGCATGGGTGGGGGATACAAACTCATCTTT
CALGELPHAGMGGGYKLIF